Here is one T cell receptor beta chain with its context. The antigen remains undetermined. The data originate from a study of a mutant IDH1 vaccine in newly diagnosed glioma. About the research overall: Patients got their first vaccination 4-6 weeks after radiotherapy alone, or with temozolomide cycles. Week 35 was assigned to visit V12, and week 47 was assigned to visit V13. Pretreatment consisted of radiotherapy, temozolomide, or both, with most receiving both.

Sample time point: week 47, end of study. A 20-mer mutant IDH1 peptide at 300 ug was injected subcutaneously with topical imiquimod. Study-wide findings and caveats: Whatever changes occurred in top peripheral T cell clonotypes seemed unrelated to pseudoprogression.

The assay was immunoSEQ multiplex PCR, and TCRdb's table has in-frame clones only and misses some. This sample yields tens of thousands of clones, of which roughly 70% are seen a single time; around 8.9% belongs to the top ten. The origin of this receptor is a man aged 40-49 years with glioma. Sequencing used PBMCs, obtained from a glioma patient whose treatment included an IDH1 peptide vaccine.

The CDR3 sequence is CASSQTGSFYEKLFF. For the CDR3, the DNA is TGCGCCAGCAGCCAAACAGGAAGTTTTTATGAAAAACTGTTTTTT. This chain links TRBV4-1 with TRBJ1-4, with D possibly matching TRBD1 (5 bases). Trimming shortened V by 2 bases and J by 6 bases, and 13 bases separated the two germline ends. Germline CDR1 MGHRA, CDR2 YSYEKL. The CDR3 runs to 15 residues.